Included here is one T cell receptor (beta chain) sequence, with context. Its antigen is undetermined. This sample is drawn from a study of OX40 agonist ivuxolimab in advanced cancers. Study-wide context: In this cohort, patients received ivuxolimab, an agonistic anti-OX40 (CD134) antibody. Overall study findings and caveats: Within 6 weeks, CD4+ and CD8+ blood T cells expanded clonally at 0.1 to 3.0 mg/kg. Low normalized T-cell clonal expansion was additionally recorded for some nonresponders.

This table comes from immunoSEQ multiplex PCR, and its TCRdb copy is limited to in-frame clones, with some not included. The table includes 25,000 to 40,000 clones, over 80% detected once. The germline V gene has CDR1 MGHRA and CDR2 YSYEKL. There are 16 residues in the CDR3. Trimming stripped 0 bases from V and 0 bases from J, with 9 bases between. Sequences were derived from CD4+ or CD8+ T cells sorted from blood, sampled in a trial of the OX40 agonist ivuxolimab. The clonotype originates from an adult with an advanced solid tumor such as melanoma, head and neck, liver or kidney cancer. This chain links TRBV4-1 with TRBJ2-1; the D gene is possibly TRBD2 (6 bases). In DNA form, the CDR3 reads TGCGCCAGCAGCCAAGAGGGGGGAAGCTCCTACAATGAGCAGTTCTTC. It translates to CASSQEGGSSYNEQFF.